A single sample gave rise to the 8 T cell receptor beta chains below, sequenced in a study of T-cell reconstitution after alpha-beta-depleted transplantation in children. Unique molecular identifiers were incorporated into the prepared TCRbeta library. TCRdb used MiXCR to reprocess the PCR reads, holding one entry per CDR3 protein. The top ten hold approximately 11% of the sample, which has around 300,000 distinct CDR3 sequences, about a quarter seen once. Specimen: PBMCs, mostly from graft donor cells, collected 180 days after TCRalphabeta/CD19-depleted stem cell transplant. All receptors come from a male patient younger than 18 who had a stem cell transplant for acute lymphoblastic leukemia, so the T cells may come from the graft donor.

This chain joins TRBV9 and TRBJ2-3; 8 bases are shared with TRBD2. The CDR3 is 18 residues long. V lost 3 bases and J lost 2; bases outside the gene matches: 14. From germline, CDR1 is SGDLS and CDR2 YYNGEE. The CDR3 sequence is CASSAALLAALLTDTQYF. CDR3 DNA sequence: TGTGCCAGCAGCGCTGCCCTACTAGCGGCTCTGCTCACAGATACGCAGTATTTT.

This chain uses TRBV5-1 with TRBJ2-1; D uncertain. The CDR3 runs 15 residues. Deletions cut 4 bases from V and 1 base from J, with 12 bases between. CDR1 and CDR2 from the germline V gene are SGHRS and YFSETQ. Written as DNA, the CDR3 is TGCGCCAGCAGCATCTGGACGGTTTCCTACAATGAGCAGTTCTTC. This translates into CASSIWTVSYNEQFF.

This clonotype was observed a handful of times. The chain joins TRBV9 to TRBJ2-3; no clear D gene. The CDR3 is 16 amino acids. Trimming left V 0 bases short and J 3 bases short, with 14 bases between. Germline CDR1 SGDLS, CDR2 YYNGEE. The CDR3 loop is CASSVAQVMWTDTQYF. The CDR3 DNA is TGTGCCAGCAGCGTAGCTCAAGTTATGTGGACAGATACGCAGTATTTT.

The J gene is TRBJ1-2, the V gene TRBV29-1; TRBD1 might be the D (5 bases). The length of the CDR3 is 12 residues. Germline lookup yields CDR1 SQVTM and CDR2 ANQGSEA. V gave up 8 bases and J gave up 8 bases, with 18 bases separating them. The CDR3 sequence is CSTPGTSLGYTF. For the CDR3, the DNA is TGCAGCACCCCAGGGACCTCGCTGGGCTACACCTTC.

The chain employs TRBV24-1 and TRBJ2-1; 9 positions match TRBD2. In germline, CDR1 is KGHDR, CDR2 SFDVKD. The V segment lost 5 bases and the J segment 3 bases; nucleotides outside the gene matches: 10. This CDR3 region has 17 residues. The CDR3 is CATSGHSGRRGYNEQFF. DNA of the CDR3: TGTGCCACCAGTGGCCACAGCGGGAGGAGGGGCTACAATGAGCAGTTCTTC.

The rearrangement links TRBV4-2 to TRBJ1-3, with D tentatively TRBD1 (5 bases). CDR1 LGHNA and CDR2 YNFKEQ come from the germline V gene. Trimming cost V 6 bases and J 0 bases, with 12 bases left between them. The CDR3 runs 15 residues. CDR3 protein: CASSPTAPSGNTIYF. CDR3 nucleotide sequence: TGTGCCAGCAGTCCGACAGCCCCCTCTGGAAACACCATATATTTT.

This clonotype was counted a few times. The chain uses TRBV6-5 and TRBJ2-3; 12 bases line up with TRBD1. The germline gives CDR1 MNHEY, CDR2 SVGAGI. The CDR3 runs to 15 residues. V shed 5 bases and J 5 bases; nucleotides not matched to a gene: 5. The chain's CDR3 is CASSNRDRGRDTQYF. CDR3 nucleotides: TGTGCCAGCAGTAACCGGGACAGGGGGCGAGATACGCAGTATTTT.

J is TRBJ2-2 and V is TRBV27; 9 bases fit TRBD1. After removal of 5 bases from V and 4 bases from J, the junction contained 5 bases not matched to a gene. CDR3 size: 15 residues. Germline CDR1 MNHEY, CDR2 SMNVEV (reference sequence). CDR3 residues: CASSAQGASTGELFF. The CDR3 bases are TGTGCCAGCAGTGCACAGGGGGCGAGCACCGGGGAGCTGTTTTTT.